Listed below are T cell receptor beta chains from one sample, sequenced in a study of early T cells in non-severe SARS-CoV-2 infection. From the 5' RACE reads, TCRdb called clonotypes with MiXCR, one entry per CDR3 protein. The sample includes more than 65,000 distinct CDR3 sequences, roughly 4.9% seen only once; the top ten take roughly 3.6%. The sequences come from whole blood, collected at baseline. The source of these receptors is an adult who was a healthcare worker with PCR-confirmed SARS-CoV-2 infection or an uninfected control (not recorded which). The donor label of this sample is uncertain. Both conserved end residues are part of each CDR3. The D gene is left open where the match is weak. Not every row has a clone size; where given, it reads once, few, many or a size class.

CDR3 DNA | CDR3 protein | V gene | clone size | J gene | D gene
TGCGCCAGCAGCTTGGTCGTGGGGACTGAAGCTTTCTTT | CASSLVVGTEAFF | TRBV5-1 | - | TRBJ1-1 | -
TGTGCCAGCAGCCCGGTTGGCGGGGCGGACTCCTACGAGCAGTACTTC | CASSPVGGADSYEQYF | TRBV11-2 | many | TRBJ2-7 | -
TGTGCCAGCAGCCAAGCTCTAGCGCCTTCCTACAATGAGCAGTTCTTC | CASSQALAPSYNEQFF | TRBV4-2 | - | TRBJ2-1 | -
TGTGCCAGCAGCTTAGCGCCAGGGGAGGAAGGCTACACCTTC | CASSLAPGEEGYTF | TRBV7-2 | many | TRBJ1-2 | -
TGTGCCAGCAGTTTAAGACTAGCGGGGGTTAGCGAGCAGTACTTC | CASSLRLAGVSEQYF | TRBV28 | few | TRBJ2-7 | TRBD2
TGTGCCAGCAGCCAGGAAAACACCGGGGAGCTGTTTTTT | CASSQENTGELFF | TRBV5-4 | - | TRBJ2-2 | -
TGTGCCAGCAGCTGGACAGGGAGTTTCTCCGATGAGCAGTTCTTC | CASSWTGSFSDEQFF | TRBV11-3 | few | TRBJ2-1 | TRBD1
TGCGCCAGCAGCTATAGCGGAGGGATTTCCTACGAGCAGTACTTC | CASSYSGGISYEQYF | TRBV5-1 | few | TRBJ2-7 | -
TGTGCCACCAGTGATCCACCGGGACAAACCACCGGGGAGCTGTTTTTT | CATSDPPGQTTGELFF | TRBV24-1 | many | TRBJ2-2 | -
TGTGCCAGCAGCCCCTCCGTGGGGAATGAAAAACTGTTTTTT | CASSPSVGNEKLFF | TRBV11-2 | many | TRBJ1-4 | -
TGTGCCAGCAGTGATCCCCGCTTGAATCAGCCCCAGCATTTT | CASSDPRLNQPQHF | TRBV25-1 | - | TRBJ1-5 | -
TGTGCCAGCAGCTTAGCGCGGGTCGGGGAGCTGTTTTTT | CASSLARVGELFF | TRBV11-1 | - | TRBJ2-2 | -
TGTGCCAGCAGCGAACTAGTTGCCGAGCAGTACTTC | CASSELVAEQYF | TRBV7-8 | few | TRBJ2-7 | -
TGTGCCAGCAGTACGGAGACCGGCTACACCTTC | CASSTETGYTF | TRBV12-3/TRBV12-4 | - | TRBJ1-2 | -
TGTGCCAGCAGCGTGAGCGGGGAGCTGTTTTTT | CASSVSGELFF | TRBV11-3 | many | TRBJ2-2 | -
TGTGCCAGCTGTCCCGCGGCTCATCGAAGCACAGATACGCAGTATTTT | CASCPAAHRSTDTQYF | TRBV7-6 | many | TRBJ2-3 | -
TGTGCCAGCAGTTTCGTTGGGGTGAATGAAAAACTGTTTTTT | CASSFVGVNEKLFF | TRBV12-3/TRBV12-4 | - | TRBJ1-4 | -
TGTGCCAGCACCCGGGACAGGCTTAATGAAAAACTGTTTTTT | CASTRDRLNEKLFF | TRBV7-2 | few | TRBJ1-4 | TRBD1
TGCAGTGCTAGAGATCGCTCTGGGGCCAACGTCCTGACTTTC | CSARDRSGANVLTF | TRBV20-1 | - | TRBJ2-6 | -
TGTGCCAGCAGTTTGGCCAGGGGGTGGACAGATACGCAGTATTTT | CASSLARGWTDTQYF | TRBV12-3/TRBV12-4 | many | TRBJ2-3 | TRBD1
TGTGCCAGCAGTGAGCCCAGTAAGCCCTACGAGCAGTACTTC | CASSEPSKPYEQYF | TRBV28 | - | TRBJ2-7 | -
TGTGCCAGCAGCCCAGGGCCCTCTAACTATGGCTACACCTTC | CASSPGPSNYGYTF | TRBV7-2 | many | TRBJ1-2 | -
TGTGCCAGCAGCCCACCGGACAGGGCTAATTCACCCCTCCACTTT | CASSPPDRANSPLHF | TRBV28 | - | TRBJ1-6 | TRBD1
TGTGTCACGCGAGCGGATGGCACAGATACGCAGTATTTT | CVTRADGTDTQYF | TRBV6-5 | many | TRBJ2-3 | -
TGCAGTGCCCAAACCCTAGCGTCGGGCACAGATACGCAGTATTTT | CSAQTLASGTDTQYF | TRBV20-1 | many | TRBJ2-3 | -
TGCGCCAGCAGCCCCATAGGGCAGAACAAAGATGGCTACACCTTC | CASSPIGQNKDGYTF | TRBV5-1 | few | TRBJ1-2 | -
TGTGCCAGCAGTTTAGGCTCCAGTCAGAACTATGGCTACACCTTC | CASSLGSSQNYGYTF | TRBV12-3/TRBV12-4 | - | TRBJ1-2 | -